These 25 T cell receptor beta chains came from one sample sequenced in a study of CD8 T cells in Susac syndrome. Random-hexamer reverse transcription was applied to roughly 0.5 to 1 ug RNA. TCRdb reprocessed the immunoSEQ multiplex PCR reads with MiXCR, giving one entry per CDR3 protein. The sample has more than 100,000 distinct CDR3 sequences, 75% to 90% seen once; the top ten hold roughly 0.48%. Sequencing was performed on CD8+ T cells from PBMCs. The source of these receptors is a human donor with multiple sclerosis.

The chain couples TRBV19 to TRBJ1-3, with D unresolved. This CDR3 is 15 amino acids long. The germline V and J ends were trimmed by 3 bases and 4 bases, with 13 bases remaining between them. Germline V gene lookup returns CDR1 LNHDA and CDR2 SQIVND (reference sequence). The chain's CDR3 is CASSIADLAGNTIYF. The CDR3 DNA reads TGTGCCAGTAGTATTGCTGACTTGGCAGGAAACACCATATATTTT.

CDR3: CASRETGGFQPQHF. In DNA form, the CDR3 reads TGTGCCAGCAGAGAGACAGGGGGCTTCCAGCCCCAGCATTTT. J is TRBJ1-5 and V is TRBV27, with 10 bases matching TRBD1. This CDR3 has 14 amino acids. J lost 7 bases, V lost 6 bases, and 6 bases had no gene match. In germline, CDR1 is MNHEY, CDR2 SMNVEV (reference sequence).

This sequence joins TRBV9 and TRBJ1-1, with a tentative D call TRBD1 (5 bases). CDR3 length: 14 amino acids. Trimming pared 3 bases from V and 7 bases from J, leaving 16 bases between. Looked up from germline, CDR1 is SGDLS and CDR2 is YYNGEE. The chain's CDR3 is CASSDGTGRFEAFF. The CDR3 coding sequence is TGTGCCAGCAGCGACGGGACCGGGAGATTTGAAGCTTTCTTT.

As DNA, the CDR3 is TGTGCCAGTAGTATCTGGGGGGGTAGCAATCAGCCCCAGCATTTT. This encodes CASSIWGGSNQPQHF. The chain is built from TRBV19 and TRBJ1-5; TRBD1 is a possible D gene (5 bases). The germline V gene has CDR1 LNHDA and CDR2 SQIVND (reference sequence). The CDR3 is made up of 15 amino acids. Between the trimmed V and J ends, which lost 3 bases and 0 bases, there was a span of 9 bases.

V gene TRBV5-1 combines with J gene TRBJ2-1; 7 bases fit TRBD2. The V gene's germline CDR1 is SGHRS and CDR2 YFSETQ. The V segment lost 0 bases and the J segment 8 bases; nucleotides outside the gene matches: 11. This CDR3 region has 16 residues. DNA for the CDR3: TGCGCCAGCAGCTTGGCCGCAGGACTAGGGCAGGATGAGCAGTTCTTC. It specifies CASSLAAGLGQDEQFF.

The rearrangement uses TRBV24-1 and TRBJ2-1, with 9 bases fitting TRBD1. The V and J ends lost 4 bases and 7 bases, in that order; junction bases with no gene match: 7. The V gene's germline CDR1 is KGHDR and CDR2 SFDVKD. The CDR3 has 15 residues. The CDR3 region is CATSDHYDRGNEQFF. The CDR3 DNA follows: TGTGCCACCAGTGACCATTATGACAGGGGGAATGAGCAGTTCTTC.

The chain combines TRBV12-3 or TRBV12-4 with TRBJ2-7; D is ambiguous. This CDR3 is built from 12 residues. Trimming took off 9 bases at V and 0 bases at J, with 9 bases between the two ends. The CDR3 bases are TGTGCCAGTAGACTCGACTCCTACGAGCAGTACGTC. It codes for CASRLDSYEQYV.

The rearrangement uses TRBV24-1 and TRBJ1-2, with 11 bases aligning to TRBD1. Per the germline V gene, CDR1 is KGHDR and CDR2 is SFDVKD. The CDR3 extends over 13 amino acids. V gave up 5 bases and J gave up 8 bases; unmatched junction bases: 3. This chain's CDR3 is CATSAGQGEGYTF. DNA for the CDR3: TGTGCCACCAGTGCGGGACAGGGGGAAGGCTACACCTTC.

Here the CDR3 DNA reads TGTGCCAGCAGCCCTCGTTCTACAAGGAAATTGGAAAAACTGTTTTTT. The encoded protein is CASSPRSTRKLEKLFF. The rearrangement joins TRBV7-9 to TRBJ1-4, with no clear D. V was pared by 5 bases and J by 8 bases, with 21 bases between. The CDR3 sequence is 16 residues long. Germline V gives CDR1 SEHNR, CDR2 FQNEAQ (reference sequence).

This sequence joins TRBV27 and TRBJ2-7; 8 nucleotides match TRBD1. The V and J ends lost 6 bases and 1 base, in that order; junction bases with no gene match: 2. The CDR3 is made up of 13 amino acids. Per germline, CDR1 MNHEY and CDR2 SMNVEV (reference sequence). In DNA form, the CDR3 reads TGTGCCAGCAGGACAGGGGTTTCCTACGAGCAGTACTTC. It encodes CASRTGVSYEQYF.

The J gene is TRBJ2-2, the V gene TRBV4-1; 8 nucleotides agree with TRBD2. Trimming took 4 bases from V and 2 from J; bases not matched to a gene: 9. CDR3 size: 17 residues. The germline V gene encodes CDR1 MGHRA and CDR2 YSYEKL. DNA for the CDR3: TGCGCCAGCAGCCCACTCTCGGGGGGGCAAAACACCGGGGAGCTGTTTTTT. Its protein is CASSPLSGGQNTGELFF.

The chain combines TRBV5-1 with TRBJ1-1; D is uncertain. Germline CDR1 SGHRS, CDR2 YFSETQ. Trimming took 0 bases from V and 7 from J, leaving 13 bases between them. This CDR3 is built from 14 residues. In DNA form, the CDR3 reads TGCGCCAGCAGCTTGGAACCGCAGGCGGTTGAAGCTTTCTTT. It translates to CASSLEPQAVEAFF.

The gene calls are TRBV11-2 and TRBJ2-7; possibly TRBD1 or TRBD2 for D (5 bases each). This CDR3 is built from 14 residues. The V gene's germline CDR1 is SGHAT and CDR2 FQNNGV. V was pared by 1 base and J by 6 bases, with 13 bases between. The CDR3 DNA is TGTGCCAGCAGCTTAGCGGGGCTCGAGAGCGAGCAGTACGTC. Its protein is CASSLAGLESEQYV.

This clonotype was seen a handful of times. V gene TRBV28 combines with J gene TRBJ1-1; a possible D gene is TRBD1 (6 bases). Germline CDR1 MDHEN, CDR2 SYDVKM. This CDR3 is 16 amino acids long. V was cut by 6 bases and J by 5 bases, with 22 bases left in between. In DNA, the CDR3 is TGTGCCAGCAGATGGGGGTTGCGGGGGCGTTATACTGAAGCTTTCTTT. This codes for CASRWGLRGRYTEAFF.

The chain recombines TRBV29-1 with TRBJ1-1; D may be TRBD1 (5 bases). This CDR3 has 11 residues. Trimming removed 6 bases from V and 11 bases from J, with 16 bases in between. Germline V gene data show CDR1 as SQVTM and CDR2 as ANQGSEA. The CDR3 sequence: CSVRSQGRAFF. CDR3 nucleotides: TGCAGCGTGAGATCCCAGGGACGGGCTTTCTTT.

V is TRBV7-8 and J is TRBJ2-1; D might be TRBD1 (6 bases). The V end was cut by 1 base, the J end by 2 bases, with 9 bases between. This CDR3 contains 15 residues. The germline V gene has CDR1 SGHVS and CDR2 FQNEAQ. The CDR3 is CASSLVDSAYNEQFF. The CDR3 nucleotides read TGTGCCAGCAGCTTAGTGGACAGCGCCTACAATGAGCAGTTCTTC. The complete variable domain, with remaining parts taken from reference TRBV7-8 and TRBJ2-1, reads GAGVSQSPRYKVAKRGQDVALRCDPISGHVSLFWYQQALGQGPEFLTYFQNEAQLDKSGLPSDRFFAERPEGSVSTLKIQRTQQEDSAVYLCASSLVDSAYNEQFFGPGTRLTVL.

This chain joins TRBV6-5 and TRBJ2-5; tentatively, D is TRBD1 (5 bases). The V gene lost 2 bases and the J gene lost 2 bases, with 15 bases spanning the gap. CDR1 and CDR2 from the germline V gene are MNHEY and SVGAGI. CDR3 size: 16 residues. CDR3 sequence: CASSYAENRRQETQYF. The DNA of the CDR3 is TGTGCCAGCAGTTACGCGGAGAACAGGCGGCAAGAGACCCAGTACTTC.

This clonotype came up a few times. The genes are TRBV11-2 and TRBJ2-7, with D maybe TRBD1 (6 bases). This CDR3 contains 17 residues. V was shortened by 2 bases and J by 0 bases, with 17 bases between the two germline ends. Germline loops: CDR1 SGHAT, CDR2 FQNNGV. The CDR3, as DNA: TGTGCCAGCAGCTTAAAACGGACAGAACATAGCTCCTACGAGCAGTACGTC. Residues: CASSLKRTEHSSYEQYV.

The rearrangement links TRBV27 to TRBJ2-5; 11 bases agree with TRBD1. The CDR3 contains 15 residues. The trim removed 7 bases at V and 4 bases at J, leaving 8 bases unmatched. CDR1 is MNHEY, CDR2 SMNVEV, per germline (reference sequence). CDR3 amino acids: CASNPTDRGRETQYF. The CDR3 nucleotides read TGTGCCAGCAATCCCACGGACAGGGGGCGAGAGACCCAGTACTTC.

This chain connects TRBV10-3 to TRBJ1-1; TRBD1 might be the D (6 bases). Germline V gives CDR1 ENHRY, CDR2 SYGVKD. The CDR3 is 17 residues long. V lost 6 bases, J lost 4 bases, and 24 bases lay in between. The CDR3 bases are TGTGCCATCAGGAAGACAGGATCAGGTTTTGAGGGCACTGAAGCTTTCTTT. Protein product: CAIRKTGSGFEGTEAFF.

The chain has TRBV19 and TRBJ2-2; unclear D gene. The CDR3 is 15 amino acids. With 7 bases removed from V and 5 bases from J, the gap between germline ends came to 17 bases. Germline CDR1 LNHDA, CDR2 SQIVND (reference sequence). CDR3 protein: CASKGSPGTTGELFF. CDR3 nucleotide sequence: TGTGCCAGTAAGGGCTCACCTGGAACTACCGGGGAGCTGTTTTTT.

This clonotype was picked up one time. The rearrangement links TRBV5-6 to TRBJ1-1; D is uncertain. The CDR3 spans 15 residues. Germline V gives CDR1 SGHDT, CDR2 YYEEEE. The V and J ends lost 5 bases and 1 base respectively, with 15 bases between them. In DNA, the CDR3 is TGTGCCAGCAGGGGCCCGGATGAACCGAACACTGAAGCTTTCTTT. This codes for CASRGPDEPNTEAFF.

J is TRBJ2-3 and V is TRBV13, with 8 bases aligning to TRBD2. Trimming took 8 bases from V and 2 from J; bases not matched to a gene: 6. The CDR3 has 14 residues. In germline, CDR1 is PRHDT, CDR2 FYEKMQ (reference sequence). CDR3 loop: CASAGGGTTDTQYF. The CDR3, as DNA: TGTGCCAGCGCCGGGGGGGGCACCACAGATACGCAGTATTTT.

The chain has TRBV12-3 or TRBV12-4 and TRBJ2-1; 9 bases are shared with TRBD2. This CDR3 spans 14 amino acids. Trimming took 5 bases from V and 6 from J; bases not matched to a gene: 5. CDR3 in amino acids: CASSPPTSGNEQFF. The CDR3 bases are TGTGCCAGCAGTCCTCCGACTAGCGGCAATGAGCAGTTCTTC.

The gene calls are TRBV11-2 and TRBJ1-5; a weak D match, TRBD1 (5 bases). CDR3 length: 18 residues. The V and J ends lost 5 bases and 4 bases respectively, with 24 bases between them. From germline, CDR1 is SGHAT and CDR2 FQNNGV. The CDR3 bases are TGTGCCAGCAGCCCTGGGGGGGGAGCCCAGAGCGGTAATCAGCCCCAGCATTTT. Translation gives CASSPGGGAQSGNQPQHF.